This TCR beta chain was found in a study of T cell responses to AZD1222 COVID-19 vaccine. Whole-study results and caveats: A rise in Spike-specific TCR breadth and depth followed two AZD1222 doses. Nearly half of the spike-specific TCRs reportedly recognize variant regions that carry no mutations.

Profiled with immunoSEQ multiplex PCR; TCRdb holds only in-frame clones, not every one. In the table there are tens of thousands of clones, more than 75% of which are singletons. Trimming left V 0 bases short and J 9 bases short, with 9 bases between. The germline V gene encodes CDR1 SGHVS and CDR2 FQNEAQ. This CDR3 is built from 13 residues. With respect to this clone: What it recognizes is unknown.

The clonotype originates from an adult in good health. V and J are TRBV7-8 and TRBJ1-5; D perhaps matches TRBD1 (5 bases). Specimen: peripheral blood, collected on day 0 of AZD1222 vaccination. The chain's CDR3 is CASSLAGGRPQHF. DNA of the CDR3: TGTGCCAGCAGCTTAGCGGGGGGGAGGCCCCAGCATTTT.